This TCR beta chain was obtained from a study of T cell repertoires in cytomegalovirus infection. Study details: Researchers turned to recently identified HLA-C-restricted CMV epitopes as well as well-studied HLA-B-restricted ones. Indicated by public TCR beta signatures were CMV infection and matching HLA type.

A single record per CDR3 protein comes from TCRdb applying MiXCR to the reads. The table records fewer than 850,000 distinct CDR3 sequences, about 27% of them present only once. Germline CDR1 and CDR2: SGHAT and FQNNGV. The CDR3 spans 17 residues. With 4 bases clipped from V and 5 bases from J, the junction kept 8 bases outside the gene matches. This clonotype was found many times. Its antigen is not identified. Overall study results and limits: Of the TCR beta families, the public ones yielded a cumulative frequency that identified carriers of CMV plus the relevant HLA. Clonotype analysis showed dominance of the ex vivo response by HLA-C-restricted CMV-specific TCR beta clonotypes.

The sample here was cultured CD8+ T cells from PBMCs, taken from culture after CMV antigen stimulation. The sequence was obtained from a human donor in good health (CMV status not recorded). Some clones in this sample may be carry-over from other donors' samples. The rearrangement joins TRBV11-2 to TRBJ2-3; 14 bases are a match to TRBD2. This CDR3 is CASSSETSGGAVDTQYF. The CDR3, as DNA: TGTGCCAGCAGCTCTGAGACTAGCGGGGGGGCGGTAGATACGCAGTATTTT.